These 2 T cell receptor beta chains were sequenced from one sample in a study of T cell repertoires in cytomegalovirus infection. TCRdb re-called the reads through MiXCR, storing one row per CDR3 protein. This table holds a few hundred thousand distinct CDR3 sequences, 22% found once. The specimen sequenced was CD8+ T cells from PBMCs. The receptors originated from a human donor in good health (CMV status not recorded). Some clones in this sample may be carry-over from other donors' samples.

The sample holds many counts of this clonotype. The genes are TRBV7-9 and TRBJ1-1; D unclear. Germline V lookup: CDR1 SEHNR, CDR2 FQNEAQ (reference sequence). The germline V and J ends were trimmed by 5 bases and 1 base, with 8 bases remaining between them. The CDR3 is 13 amino acids. This CDR3 is CASSPTSNTEAFF. In DNA, the CDR3 is TGTGCCAGCAGCCCCACATCGAACACTGAAGCTTTCTTT.

This clonotype appeared a few times. The V call is TRBV7-9, the J call TRBJ2-2; D could derive from TRBD1 or TRBD2 (5 bases each). The germline V gene has CDR1 SEHNR and CDR2 FQNEAQ (reference sequence). The V gene lost 5 bases and the J gene lost 2 bases, with 12 bases spanning the gap. The CDR3 consists of 15 residues. The CDR3: CASSRGPPNTGELFF. CDR3 nucleotide sequence: TGTGCCAGCAGCCGGGGACCCCCTAACACCGGGGAGCTGTTTTTT.